The clone carrying this TCR beta chain appeared a single time. These data come from a study of blood T cell repertoires in COVID-19. Sequencing used immunoSEQ multiplex PCR; TCRdb keeps in-frame clones, though not all of them. The sample records approximately 65,000 clones, about 90% being singletons. CDR3 length: 14 residues. Germline CDR1 SNHLY, CDR2 FYNNEI. Trimming stripped 6 bases from V and 0 bases from J, with 11 bases between. The sequenced sample was peripheral blood. The TCR comes from a human donor in a cohort sampled during active COVID-19. The rearrangement joins TRBV2 to TRBJ1-2; weak D call: TRBD1 (6 bases). This CDR3 reads CASRPRTANYGYTF. The CDR3 coding sequence is TGTGCCAGCAGGCCAAGGACAGCTAACTATGGCTACACCTTC. Using reference TRBV2 and TRBJ1-2 for the parts outside the CDR3, the full variable domain is EPEVTQTPSHQVTQMGQEVILRCVPISNHLYFYWYRQILGQKVEFLVSFYNNEISEKSEIFDDQFSVERPDGSNFTLKIRSTKLEDSAMYFCASRPRTANYGYTFGSGTRLTVV.